A single sample gave rise to the 7 T cell receptor beta chains below, sequenced in a study of chemoradiotherapy in HPV16-positive cancers. Some clones are missing from TCRdb's copy, which holds only in-frame ones; the method was immunoSEQ multiplex PCR. The table records 25,000 to 30,000 clones, approximately 88% of them present only once. Material: blood, obtained from a patient who underwent chemoradiotherapy. The source of these receptors is a human donor with HPV-associated anogenital cancer.

A single count supports this clone. The chain combines TRBV2 with TRBJ2-2; 9 positions match TRBD1. The CDR3 has 14 amino acids. V shed 7 bases, J shed 3 bases, and the junction held 3 bases outside the gene matches. Germline V gives CDR1 SNHLY, CDR2 FYNNEI. CDR3 in DNA: TGTGCCAGCAAGGGACAGGGAGACACCGGGGAGCTGTTTTTT. Translating it yields CASKGQGDTGELFF.

The chain recombines TRBV7-6 with TRBJ2-1; D tentatively reads TRBD1 or TRBD2 (7 bases each). V lost 1 base and J lost 6, with 16 bases in between. The germline CDR1 and CDR2 sequences are SGHVS and FNYEAQ. The CDR3 contains 16 residues. The CDR3 reads CASSLVREGAGNEQFF. DNA of the CDR3: TGTGCCAGCAGCTTAGTTAGGGAGGGGGCGGGCAATGAGCAGTTCTTC.

V gene TRBV2 combines with J gene TRBJ1-5; 8 positions agree with TRBD1. With V trimmed by 6 bases and J by 4 bases, 5 bases remained unmatched. The CDR3 is made up of 14 amino acids. Germline V gene data show CDR1 as SNHLY and CDR2 as FYNNEI. The CDR3: CASRGQVGNQPQHF. In nucleotides, the CDR3 is TGTGCCAGCAGGGGACAGGTCGGGAATCAGCCCCAGCATTTT.

The V gene is TRBV19, the J gene TRBJ2-7, with TRBD2 matching 13 bases. Trimming at V came to 3 bases and at J to 2 bases, leaving 10 bases not matched to a gene. This CDR3 has 18 amino acids. Germline V CDR1 and CDR2: LNHDA, SQIVND (reference sequence). The CDR3 coding sequence is TGTGCCAGTAGTATCCTCCGAGCCGGGACTAGCGGGGCCTACGAGCAGTACGTC. It is translated as CASSILRAGTSGAYEQYV.

The rearrangement joins TRBV6-1 to TRBJ1-1; D ambiguous. CDR3 size: 13 residues. CDR1 is MNHNS, CDR2 SASEGT, per germline. Trimming stripped 2 bases from V and 2 bases from J, with 6 bases between. CDR3 nucleotide sequence: TGTGCCAGCAGTGAAAGGAGAAACACTGAAGCTTTCTTT. Its translation: CASSERRNTEAFF.

This chain uses TRBV5-1 with TRBJ2-4, with 7 bases lining up with TRBD1. The trim removed 1 base at V and 0 bases at J, leaving 1 base unmatched. Germline CDR1 SGHRS, CDR2 YFSETQ. The length of the CDR3 is 15 residues. This chain's CDR3 is CASSLTGEAKNIQYF. The CDR3 coding sequence is TGCGCCAGCAGCTTGACAGGGGAAGCCAAAAACATTCAGTACTTC. Together with reference TRBV5-1 and TRBJ2-4, the CDR3 gives the full variable domain: KAGVTQTPRYLIKTRGQQVTLSCSPISGHRSVSWYQQTPGQGLQFLFEYFSETQRNKGNFPGRFSGRQFSNSRSEMNVSTLELGDSALYLCASSLTGEAKNIQYFGAGTRLSVL.

This clone turned up a few times. The gene calls are TRBV14 and TRBJ2-1; possible D gene TRBD2, 5 bases. The CDR3 has 15 residues. Germline CDR1 reads SGHDN; CDR2 reads FVKESK. V gave up 1 base and J gave up 9 bases, with 16 bases separating them. CDR3 loop: CASSQVVTGSGEQFF. CDR3 in DNA: TGTGCCAGCAGCCAAGTCGTCACGGGGAGCGGTGAGCAGTTCTTC.